This T cell receptor (beta chain) was obtained from a study of Ad26.COV2.S vaccination and SARS-CoV-2 variants. This clone came up once. Indicated treatment: roughly 20 received Ad26.COV2.S at low or high dose, single or two shots; several received placebo; per-sample allocation not given. After the first vaccine or placebo injection, samples were drawn on day 63. Boston provided a donor who was an adult aged 18-55 years. TCRdb's copy holds only in-frame clones and misses some; the assay was immunoSEQ multiplex PCR. The sample carries roughly 680,000 clones, about 89% recorded once. Between the trimmed V and J ends, which lost 5 bases and 5 bases, there was a span of 15 bases. CDR3 size: 14 residues. The V gene's germline CDR1 is SEHNR and CDR2 FQNEAQ (reference sequence).

This clonotype was obtained from a person aged 18 to 65 who received the Ad26.COV2.S COVID-19 vaccine or a placebo. Material: peripheral blood, obtained in a trial of Ad26.COV2.S vaccine versus placebo. The chain employs TRBV7-9 and TRBJ1-2, with D possibly being TRBD1 (5 bases). The CDR3 protein is CASSPQLQGYGYTF. In nucleotides, the CDR3 is TGTGCCAGCAGCCCTCAGCTTCAGGGATATGGCTACACCTTC.